This T cell receptor (beta chain) was documented in a study of chronic HIV infection and antiretroviral therapy. Each CDR3 protein gets one entry after TCRdb re-called the 5' RACE reads with MiXCR. The repertoire holds about 48,000 distinct CDR3 sequences, with about 18% as singletons. This CDR3 region has 13 residues. From germline, CDR1 is SQVTM and CDR2 ANQGSEA. V dropped 6 bases and J dropped 0 bases, with 11 bases sitting between them. In this sample, this clonotype turned up a few times. This clonotype was obtained from an adult who had HIV and had not received antiretroviral therapy, or was an uninfected healthy control (not recorded which). The material sequenced was peripheral blood. This sequence joins TRBV29-1 and TRBJ1-1, with D possibly being TRBD1 (5 bases). DNA of the CDR3: TGCAGCGTCGCCGGGACCCTGAACACTGAAGCTTTCTTT. Translating gives CSVAGTLNTEAFF.